The clone carrying this T cell receptor (beta chain) came up a few times. Its specificity is not known. The beta constant-region primer was an equimolar mix of two oligonucleotides covering TRBC1 and TRBC2. MiXCR was run by TCRdb on the UMI-ligation and nested PCR reads, yielding one entry per CDR3 protein. Of around 40,000 distinct CDR3 sequences in the sample, about an eighth were seen once. Overnight CMV lysate stimulation of fresh PBMCs defined donor CMV status by CD4+ IFNgamma. This CDR3 region has 17 residues. The V end was cut by 5 bases, the J end by 0 bases, with 20 bases between. Looked up from germline, CDR1 is SGHTA and CDR2 is FQGNSA. The data were taken from a study of naive and memory T cell subsets. Points from the study as a whole: From naive to CM, EM and EMRA, diversity decreased and Gini increased. Over 95% of naive TCR sequences appeared only once, unlike memory subsets. There was no ground truth to check naive and memory subset results.

The chain employs TRBV7-2 and TRBJ2-7; D may be TRBD2 (6 bases). The receptor was derived from a human donor in good health. Sequenced sample: effector memory CD4+ T cells from blood. Subset in this sample: effector memory, CD45RA- CD27-. The CDR3 DNA sequence: TGTGCCAGCAGCGTAAATGGAGCGGGCCCTCCCTCCTACGAGCAGTACTTC. Translation: CASSVNGAGPPSYEQYF.